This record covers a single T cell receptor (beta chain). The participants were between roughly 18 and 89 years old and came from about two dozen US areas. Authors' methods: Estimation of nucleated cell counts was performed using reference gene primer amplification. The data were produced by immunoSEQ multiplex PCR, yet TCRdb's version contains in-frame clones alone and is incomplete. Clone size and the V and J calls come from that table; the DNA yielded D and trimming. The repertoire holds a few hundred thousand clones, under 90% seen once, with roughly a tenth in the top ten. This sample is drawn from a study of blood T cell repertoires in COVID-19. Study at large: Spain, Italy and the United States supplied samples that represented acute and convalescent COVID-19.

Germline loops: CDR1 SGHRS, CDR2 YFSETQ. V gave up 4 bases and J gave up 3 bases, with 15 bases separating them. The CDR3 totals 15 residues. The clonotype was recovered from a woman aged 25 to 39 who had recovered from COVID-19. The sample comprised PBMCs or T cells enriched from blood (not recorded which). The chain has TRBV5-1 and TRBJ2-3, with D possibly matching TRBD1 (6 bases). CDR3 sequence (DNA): TGCGCCAGCAGCGACTTGGGACAAGAGACAGATACGCAGTATTTT. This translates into CASSDLGQETDTQYF.